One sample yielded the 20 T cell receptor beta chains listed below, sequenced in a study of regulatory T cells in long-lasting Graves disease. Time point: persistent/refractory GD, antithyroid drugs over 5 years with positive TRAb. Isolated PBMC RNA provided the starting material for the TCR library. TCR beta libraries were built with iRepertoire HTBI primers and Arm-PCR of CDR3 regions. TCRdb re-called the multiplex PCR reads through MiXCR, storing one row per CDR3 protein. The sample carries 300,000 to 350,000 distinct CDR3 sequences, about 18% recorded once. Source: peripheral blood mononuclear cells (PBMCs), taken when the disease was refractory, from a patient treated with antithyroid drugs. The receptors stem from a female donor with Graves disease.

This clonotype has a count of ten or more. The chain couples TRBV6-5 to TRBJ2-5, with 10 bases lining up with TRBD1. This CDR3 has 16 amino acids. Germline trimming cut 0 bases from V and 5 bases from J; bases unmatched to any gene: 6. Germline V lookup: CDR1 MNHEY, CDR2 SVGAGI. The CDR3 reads CASSYSLTGGGETQYF. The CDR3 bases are TGTGCCAGCAGTTACTCTCTGACAGGGGGCGGTGAGACCCAGTACTTC.

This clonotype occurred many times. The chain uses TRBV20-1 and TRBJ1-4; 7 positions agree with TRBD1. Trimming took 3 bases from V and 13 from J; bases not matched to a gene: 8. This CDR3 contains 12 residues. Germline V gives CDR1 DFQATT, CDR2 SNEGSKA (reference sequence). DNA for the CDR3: TGCAGTGCTAGGCCTCCAGGGGGTAGACTGTTTTTT. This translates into CSARPPGGRLFF.

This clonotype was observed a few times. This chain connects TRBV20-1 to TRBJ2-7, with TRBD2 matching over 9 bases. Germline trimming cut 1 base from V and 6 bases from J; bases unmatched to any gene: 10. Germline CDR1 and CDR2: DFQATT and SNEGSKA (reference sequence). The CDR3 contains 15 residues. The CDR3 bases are TGCAGTGCTAGAGGAGTTGCGGGAGGGCCATCCGAGCAGTACTTC. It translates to CSARGVAGGPSEQYF.

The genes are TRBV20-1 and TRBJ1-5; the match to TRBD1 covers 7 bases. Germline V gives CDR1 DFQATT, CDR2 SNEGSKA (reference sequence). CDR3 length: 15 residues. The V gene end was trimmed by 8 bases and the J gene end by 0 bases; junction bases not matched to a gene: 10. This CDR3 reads CSFQGGSCSNQPQHF. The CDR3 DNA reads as TGCAGTTTCCAGGGGGGTTCCTGTAGCAATCAGCCCCAGCATTTT.

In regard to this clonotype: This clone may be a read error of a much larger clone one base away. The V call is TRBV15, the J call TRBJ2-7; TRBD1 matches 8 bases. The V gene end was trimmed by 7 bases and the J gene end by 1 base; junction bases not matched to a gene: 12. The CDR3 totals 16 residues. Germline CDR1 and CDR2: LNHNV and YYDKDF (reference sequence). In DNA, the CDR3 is TGTGCCACCAACCCAGGGGTCCGGGACAGGTCCTACGAGCAGTACTTC. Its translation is CATNPGVRDRSYEQYF.

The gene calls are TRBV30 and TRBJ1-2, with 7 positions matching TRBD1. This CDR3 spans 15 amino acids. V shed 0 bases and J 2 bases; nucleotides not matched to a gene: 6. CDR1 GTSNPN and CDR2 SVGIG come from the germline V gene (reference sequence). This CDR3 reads CAWSVGAGGNYGYTF. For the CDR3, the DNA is TGTGCCTGGAGTGTCGGGGCAGGGGGGAACTATGGCTACACCTTC.

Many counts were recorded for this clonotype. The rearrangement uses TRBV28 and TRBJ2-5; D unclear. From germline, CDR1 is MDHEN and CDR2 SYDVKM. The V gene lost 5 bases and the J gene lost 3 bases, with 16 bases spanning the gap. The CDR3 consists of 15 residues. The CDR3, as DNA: TGTGCCAGCAGTCTCCGGCGGCTCGCGAAAGAGACCCAGTACTTC. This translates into CASSLRRLAKETQYF.

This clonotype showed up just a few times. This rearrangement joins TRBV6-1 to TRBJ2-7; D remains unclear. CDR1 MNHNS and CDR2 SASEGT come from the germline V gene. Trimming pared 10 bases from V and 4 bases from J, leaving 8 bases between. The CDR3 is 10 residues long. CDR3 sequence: CATAKYEQYF. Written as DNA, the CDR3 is TGTGCCACGGCGAAATACGAGCAGTACTTC.

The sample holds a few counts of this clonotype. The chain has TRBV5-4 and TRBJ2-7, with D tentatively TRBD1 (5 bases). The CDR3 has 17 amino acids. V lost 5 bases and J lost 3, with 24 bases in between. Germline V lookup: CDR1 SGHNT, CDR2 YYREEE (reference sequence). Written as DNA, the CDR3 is TGTGCCAGCAGTCGTGTTCTTGTGGCAGGGTCGCTCTACGAGCAGTACTTC. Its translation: CASSRVLVAGSLYEQYF.

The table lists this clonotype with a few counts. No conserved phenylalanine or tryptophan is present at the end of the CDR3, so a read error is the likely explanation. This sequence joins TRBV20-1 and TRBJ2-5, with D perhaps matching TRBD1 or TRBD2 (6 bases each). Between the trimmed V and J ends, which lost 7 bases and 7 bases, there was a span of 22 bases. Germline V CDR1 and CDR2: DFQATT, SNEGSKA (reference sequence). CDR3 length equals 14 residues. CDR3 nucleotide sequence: TGCAGTGGCAACCTAGCTGCCAGGGGAGGGACCCAGTACCTC. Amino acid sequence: CSGNLAARGGTQYL.

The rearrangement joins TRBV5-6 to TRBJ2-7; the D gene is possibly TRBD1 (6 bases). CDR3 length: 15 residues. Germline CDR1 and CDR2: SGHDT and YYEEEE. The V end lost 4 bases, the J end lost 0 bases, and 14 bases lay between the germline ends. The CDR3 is CASSGTGTLSYEQYF. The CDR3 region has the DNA TGTGCCAGCAGCGGTACCGGGACACTCTCCTACGAGCAGTACTTC.

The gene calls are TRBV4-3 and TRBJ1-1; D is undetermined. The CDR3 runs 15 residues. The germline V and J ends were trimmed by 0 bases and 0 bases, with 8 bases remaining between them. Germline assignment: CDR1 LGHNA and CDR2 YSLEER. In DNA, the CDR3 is TGCGCCAGCAGCCAAGACAGGCTCCTGAACACTGAAGCTTTCTTT. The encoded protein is CASSQDRLLNTEAFF.

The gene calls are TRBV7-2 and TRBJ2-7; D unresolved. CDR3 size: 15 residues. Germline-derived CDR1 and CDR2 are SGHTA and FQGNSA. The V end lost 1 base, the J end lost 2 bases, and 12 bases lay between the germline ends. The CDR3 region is CASSLEGYPTYEQYF. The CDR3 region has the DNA TGTGCCAGCAGCTTAGAGGGCTACCCAACCTACGAGCAGTACTTC.

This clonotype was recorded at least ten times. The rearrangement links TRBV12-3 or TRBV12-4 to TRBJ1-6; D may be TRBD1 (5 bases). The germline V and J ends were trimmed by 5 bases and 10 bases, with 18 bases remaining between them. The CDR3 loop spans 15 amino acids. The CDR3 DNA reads TGTGCCAGCAGTATCCAGGGAAGGGCTCGGTCACCCCTCCACTTT. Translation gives CASSIQGRARSPLHF.

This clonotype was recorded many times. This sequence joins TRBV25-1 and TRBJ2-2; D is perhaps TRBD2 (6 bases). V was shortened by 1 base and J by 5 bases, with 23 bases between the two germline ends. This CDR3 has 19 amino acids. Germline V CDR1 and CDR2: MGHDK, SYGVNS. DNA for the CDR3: TGTGCCAGCAGTGAATCGGAATCCGGGACTGGGTATATGACCGGGGAGCTGTTTTTT. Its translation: CASSESESGTGYMTGELFF.

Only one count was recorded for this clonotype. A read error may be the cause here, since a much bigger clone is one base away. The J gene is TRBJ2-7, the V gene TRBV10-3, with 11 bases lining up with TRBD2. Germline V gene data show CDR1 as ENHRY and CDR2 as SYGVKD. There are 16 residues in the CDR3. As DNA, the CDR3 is TGTGCAGCGGGTGCTAGCGGGGGGACTACAGCCTACGAGCAGTACTTC. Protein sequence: CAAGASGGTTAYEQYF.

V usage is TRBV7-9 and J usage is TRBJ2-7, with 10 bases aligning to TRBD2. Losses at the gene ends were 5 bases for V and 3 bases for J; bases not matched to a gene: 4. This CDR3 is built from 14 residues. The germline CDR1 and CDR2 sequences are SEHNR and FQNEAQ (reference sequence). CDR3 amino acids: CASSQTSGNYEQYF. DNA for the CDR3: TGTGCCAGCAGCCAAACTAGCGGGAACTACGAGCAGTACTTC.

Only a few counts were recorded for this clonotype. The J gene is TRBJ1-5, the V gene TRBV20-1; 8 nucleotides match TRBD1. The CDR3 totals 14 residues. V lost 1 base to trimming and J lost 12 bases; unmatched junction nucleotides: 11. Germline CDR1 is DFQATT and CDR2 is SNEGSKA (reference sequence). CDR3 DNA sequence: TGCAGTGCTAGAGTGACAGGGGTCCCCTCAGGCCAGCATTTT. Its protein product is CSARVTGVPSGQHF.

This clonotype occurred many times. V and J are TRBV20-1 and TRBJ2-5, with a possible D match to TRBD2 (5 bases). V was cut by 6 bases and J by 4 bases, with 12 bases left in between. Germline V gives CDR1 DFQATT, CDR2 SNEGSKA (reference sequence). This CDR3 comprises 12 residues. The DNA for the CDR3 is TGCAGTGCCATGGGGAGTGGAGAGACCCAGTACTTC. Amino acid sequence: CSAMGSGETQYF.

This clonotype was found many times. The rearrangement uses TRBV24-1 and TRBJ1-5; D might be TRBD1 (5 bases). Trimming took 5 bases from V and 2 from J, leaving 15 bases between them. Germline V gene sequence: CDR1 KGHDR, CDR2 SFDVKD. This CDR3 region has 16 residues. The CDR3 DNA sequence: TGTGCCACCAGTGCTCAGGGAGAGGGCGGCAATCAGCCCCAGCATTTT. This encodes CATSAQGEGGNQPQHF.